One and the same sample provided the 32 T cell receptor beta chains below, sequenced in a study of shared clonotypes between healthy human individuals. This table comes from immunoSEQ multiplex PCR, and its TCRdb copy is limited to in-frame clones, with some not included. The repertoire consists of about 2.1 million clones, with 80% to 95% occurring once and the leading ten covering approximately 1.6%. Naive CD8 cells lacked CD45RO and underwent positive selection for CCR7, leaving out terminally differentiated effector memory CD45RA+ cells. Material: naive CD8+ T cells from PBMCs. All receptors derive from a man aged 18 to 35 in good health. Some clones in this sample may be carry-over from other donors' samples.

This chain links TRBV11-2 with TRBJ2-7; weak D call: TRBD2 (5 bases). V was pared by 3 bases and J by 0 bases, with 9 bases between. The CDR3 is made up of 14 amino acids. The germline gives CDR1 SGHAT, CDR2 FQNNGV. CDR3 coding DNA: TGTGCCAGCAGCTTTGGAGGAACCTCCTACGAGCAGTACTTC. This codes for CASSFGGTSYEQYF.

The chain combines TRBV9 with TRBJ1-3; D remains unclear. Germline V gives CDR1 SGDLS, CDR2 YYNGEE. The CDR3 length is 16 residues. The V and J ends lost 4 bases and 0 bases respectively, with 14 bases between them. CDR3 nucleotides: TGTGCCAGCAGCCCCCTGCCCTCCAGCTCTGGAAACACCATATATTTT. It encodes CASSPLPSSSGNTIYF.

The chain carries TRBV19 and TRBJ2-7; the D is unclear. The CDR3 sequence is 12 residues long. Germline V lookup: CDR1 LNHDA, CDR2 SQIVND (reference sequence). V was cut by 7 bases and J by 8 bases, with 15 bases left in between. In DNA form, the CDR3 reads TGTGCCAGTACAGGACCAAATAGGAAGCAGTACTTC. Its protein product is CASTGPNRKQYF.

The chain links TRBV29-1 to TRBJ2-7, with TRBD1 matching over 8 bases. This CDR3 comprises 15 residues. V trimming: 1 base; J trimming: 2 bases; junction bases outside the gene matches: 7. Germline V lookup: CDR1 SQVTM, CDR2 ANQGSEA. CDR3 residues: CSVEVSGQGTYEQYF. Written as DNA, the CDR3 is TGCAGCGTTGAAGTTAGCGGACAGGGAACCTACGAGCAGTACTTC.

This sequence joins TRBV7-9 and TRBJ1-1; TRBD1 matches at 10 bases. CDR1 SEHNR and CDR2 FQNEAQ come from the germline V gene (reference sequence). The length of the CDR3 is 16 residues. The junction had 10 bases not matched to a gene; V was cut back by 5 bases and J by 4 bases. The CDR3 here is CASSHDRGRPSTEAFF. CDR3 sequence (DNA): TGTGCCAGCAGCCACGACAGGGGGCGTCCGAGCACTGAAGCTTTCTTT.

The rearrangement joins TRBV9 to TRBJ2-7; D is uncertain. The germline CDR1 and CDR2 sequences are SGDLS and YYNGEE. The V end was cut by 3 bases, the J end by 1 base, with 8 bases between. CDR3 length equals 13 residues. CDR3 sequence (DNA): TGTGCCAGCAGCGGTGACAAATCCTACGAGCAGTACTTC. This sequence encodes CASSGDKSYEQYF. The whole variable domain, filled in from reference TRBV9 and TRBJ2-7, reads DSGVTQTPKHLITATGQRVTLRCSPRSGDLSVYWYQQSLDQGLQFLIQYYNGEERAKGNILERFSAQQFPDLHSELNLSSLELGDSALYFCASSGDKSYEQYFGPGTRLTVT.

This chain connects TRBV27 to TRBJ2-5; D ambiguous. The CDR3 loop spans 15 amino acids. Germline values: CDR1 MNHEY, CDR2 SMNVEV (reference sequence). Trimming left V 3 bases short and J 4 bases short, with 15 bases between. CDR3 sequence (DNA): TGTGCCAGCAGTTTCATGGGCTCTCTCGGAGAGACCCAGTACTTC. Translating gives CASSFMGSLGETQYF.

This chain joins TRBV7-2 and TRBJ1-5; D is unclear. CDR1 is SGHTA, CDR2 FQGNSA, per germline. The CDR3 length is 16 residues. V was clipped by 5 bases and J by 1 base, with 15 bases between them. CDR3 in DNA: TGTGCCAGCAGCCTTTGGGCCCCTGGCAGCAATCAGCCCCAGCATTTT. Translation gives CASSLWAPGSNQPQHF.

V usage is TRBV10-3 and J usage is TRBJ2-1, with no clear D. V dropped 11 bases and J dropped 8 bases, with 13 bases sitting between them. Germline-derived CDR1 and CDR2 are ENHRY and SYGVKD. The CDR3 is 11 residues long. This CDR3 reads CAFHRAHEQFF. The CDR3 region has the DNA TGTGCCTTTCACCGCGCGCATGAGCAGTTCTTC.

The J gene is TRBJ2-7, the V gene TRBV28, with D unresolved. CDR1 MDHEN and CDR2 SYDVKM come from the germline V gene. V lost 1 base, J lost 2 bases, and 12 bases lay in between. The CDR3 runs 15 residues. CDR3 region: CASSLFLDVPYEQYF. The CDR3, as DNA: TGTGCCAGCAGTTTATTCCTCGACGTTCCCTACGAGCAGTACTTC.

J is TRBJ2-3 and V is TRBV19; D is unclear. Trimming stripped 3 bases from V and 3 bases from J, with 10 bases between. Germline loops: CDR1 LNHDA, CDR2 SQIVND (reference sequence). The CDR3 is made up of 14 amino acids. CDR3 loop: CASSMGLGTDTQYF. CDR3 sequence (DNA): TGTGCCAGTAGTATGGGGTTAGGGACAGATACGCAGTATTTT. Complete variable domain (other parts from reference TRBV19 and TRBJ2-3): DGGITQSPKYLFRKEGQNVTLSCEQNLNHDAMYWYRQDPGQGLRLIYYSQIVNDFQKGDIAEGYSVSREKKESFPLTVTSAQKNPTAFYLCASSMGLGTDTQYFGPGTRLTVL.

The rearrangement links TRBV30 to TRBJ2-7; D unclear. The V and J ends lost 4 bases and 2 bases respectively, with 6 bases between them. Germline CDR1 is GTSNPN and CDR2 is SVGIG (reference sequence). The CDR3 totals 11 residues. CDR3 DNA: TGTGCCTGGACCCATACCTACGAGCAGTACTTC. Its translation is CAWTHTYEQYF.

The V gene is TRBV27, the J gene TRBJ2-7, with 7 bases matching TRBD1. The ends lost 5 bases at V and 3 bases at J; junction bases unmatched: 7. The CDR3 sequence is 14 residues long. The V gene's germline CDR1 is MNHEY and CDR2 SMNVEV (reference sequence). The CDR3 spells CASSHGTVDYEQYF. The CDR3 DNA sequence: TGTGCCAGCAGTCACGGGACAGTAGACTACGAGCAGTACTTC.

The chain uses TRBV7-2 and TRBJ2-5; the match to TRBD2 covers 8 bases. Per germline, CDR1 SGHTA and CDR2 FQGNSA. This CDR3 is 16 amino acids long. V was pared by 5 bases and J by 5 bases, with 13 bases of the junction left unmatched. This chain's CDR3 is CASSQEVQTSDETQYF. The CDR3 region has the DNA TGTGCCAGCAGCCAGGAAGTACAGACTAGCGATGAGACCCAGTACTTC.

In nucleotides, the CDR3 is TGTGCCAGCAGCGTTAATTTCGGGGAAGGACTCTACGAGCAGTACTTC. Translation gives CASSVNFGEGLYEQYF. The J gene is TRBJ2-7, the V gene TRBV9, with a tentative D call TRBD2 (5 bases). Germline V gene sequence: CDR1 SGDLS, CDR2 YYNGEE. Trimming took 2 bases from V and 3 from J, leaving 18 bases between them. The CDR3 length is 16 residues.

The chain joins TRBV13 to TRBJ1-2; D is undetermined. The germline V gene has CDR1 PRHDT and CDR2 FYEKMQ (reference sequence). Trimming cost V 2 bases and J 4 bases, with 11 bases left between them. The CDR3 runs to 14 residues. CDR3 coding DNA: TGTGCCAGCAGCTTACGGCCCGCGGTCTATGGCTACACCTTC. Its translation: CASSLRPAVYGYTF.

This chain links TRBV28 with TRBJ2-7; D is unresolved. Germline lookup yields CDR1 MDHEN and CDR2 SYDVKM. The CDR3 is 13 amino acids. V shed 5 bases and J shed 4 bases, with 12 bases lying between them. The CDR3 DNA is TGTGCCAGCAGTCAGCTGCAAGGATACGAGCAGTACTTC. Protein: CASSQLQGYEQYF.

The chain has TRBV11-2 and TRBJ2-7, with 7 bases fitting TRBD1. Germline CDR1 and CDR2: SGHAT and FQNNGV. CDR3 size: 14 residues. J was trimmed by 2 bases and V by 3 bases; bases with no gene match: 4. The CDR3 region is CASSFSGTAYEQYF. The CDR3 region has the DNA TGTGCCAGCAGCTTCTCCGGGACAGCCTACGAGCAGTACTTC.

This chain joins TRBV19 and TRBJ2-2; 7 nucleotides align to TRBD1. The CDR3 length is 16 residues. Germline trimming cut 2 bases from V and 0 bases from J; bases unmatched to any gene: 3. Germline CDR1 reads LNHDA; CDR2 reads SQIVND (reference sequence). The CDR3 region has the DNA TGTGCCAGTAGTATAAGAGGGGGCTCGAACACCGGGGAGCTGTTTTTT. As protein: CASSIRGGSNTGELFF.

The chain combines TRBV11-2 with TRBJ2-3; D uncertain. In germline, CDR1 is SGHAT, CDR2 FQNNGV. The CDR3 sequence is 16 residues long. With 8 bases removed from V and 11 bases from J, the gap between germline ends came to 29 bases. CDR3 amino acids: CASETRTTSMGARQYF. The CDR3 DNA reads TGTGCCAGCGAGACCCGGACGACCTCAATGGGCGCCCGGCAGTATTTT.

This chain links TRBV25-1 with TRBJ2-1, with 11 nucleotides matching TRBD2. This CDR3 contains 15 residues. Germline CDR1 and CDR2: MGHDK and SYGVNS. J was trimmed by 4 bases and V by 5 bases; bases with no gene match: 4. The CDR3 loop reads CASSMGLADYNEQFF. CDR3 in DNA: TGTGCCAGCAGTATGGGACTAGCGGATTACAATGAGCAGTTCTTC.

The chain carries TRBV7-6 and TRBJ2-1; TRBD2 matches at 10 bases. From germline, CDR1 is SGHVS and CDR2 FNYEAQ. The CDR3 runs 16 residues. Trimming removed 5 bases from V and 8 bases from J; junction bases left unmatched: 12. The CDR3 region has the DNA TGTGCCAGCAGCCCCTTTAGGGCTAGCGGGAGTTATGAGCAGTTCTTC. This encodes CASSPFRASGSYEQFF. The full variable domain, in which reference TRBV7-6 and TRBJ2-1 provide the parts outside the CDR3, is GAGVSQSPRYKVTKRGQDVALRCDPISGHVSLYWYRQALGQGPEFLTYFNYEAQQDKSGLPNDRFSAERPEGSISTLTIQRTEQRDSAMYRCASSPFRASGSYEQFFGPGTRLTVL.

The rearrangement uses TRBV29-1 and TRBJ2-5; no reliable D call. V was pared by 6 bases and J by 2 bases, with 28 bases between. Germline loops: CDR1 SQVTM, CDR2 ANQGSEA. There are 18 residues in the CDR3. The CDR3 sequence: CSVNSITAYKGSQETQYF. Here the CDR3 DNA reads TGCAGCGTCAACTCTATAACAGCGTATAAGGGCTCTCAAGAGACCCAGTACTTC.

This chain uses TRBV28 with TRBJ2-3; D uncertain. The V end was cut by 5 bases, the J end by 2 bases, with 11 bases between. This CDR3 is built from 14 residues. The V gene's germline CDR1 is MDHEN and CDR2 SYDVKM. The CDR3 DNA is TGTGCCAGCAGTCCGGGTTTCTCCACAGATACGCAGTATTTT. It yields the protein CASSPGFSTDTQYF. Looking up the rest from reference TRBV28 and TRBJ2-3 gives the full variable domain: DVKVTQSSRYLVKRTGEKVFLECVQDMDHENMFWYRQDPGLGLRLIYFSYDVKMKEKGDIPEGYSVSREKKERFSLILESASTNQTSMYLCASSPGFSTDTQYFGPGTRLTVL.

This chain connects TRBV4-3 to TRBJ2-1, with 7 bases matching TRBD2. In germline, CDR1 is LGHNA, CDR2 YSLEER. Unmatched junction bases numbered 10, after V lost 0 bases and J lost 8 bases. There are 16 residues in the CDR3. The CDR3 region is CASSQDPAGNLDEQFF. The CDR3 region has the DNA TGCGCCAGCAGCCAAGATCCAGCGGGGAATCTAGATGAGCAGTTCTTC.

CDR3 nucleotide sequence: TGTGCCAGCAGAGTCAGGGGGCGTGGGGAGACCCAGTACTTC. Translating gives CASRVRGRGETQYF. This chain connects TRBV27 to TRBJ2-5; 8 bases are shared with TRBD1. This CDR3 is 14 amino acids long. Germline V CDR1 and CDR2: MNHEY, SMNVEV (reference sequence). Trimming took 6 bases from V and 5 from J; bases not matched to a gene: 8.

The rearrangement joins TRBV28 to TRBJ2-2; 8 nucleotides agree with TRBD2. Trimming removed 6 bases from V and 3 bases from J; junction bases left unmatched: 9. The V gene's germline CDR1 is MDHEN and CDR2 SYDVKM. This CDR3 contains 16 residues. DNA for the CDR3: TGTGCCAGCAGGGGACTAGACGGAATACACACCGGGGAGCTGTTTTTT. It codes for CASRGLDGIHTGELFF. Combining the CDR3 with reference TRBV28 and TRBJ2-2 gives the whole variable domain DVKVTQSSRYLVKRTGEKVFLECVQDMDHENMFWYRQDPGLGLRLIYFSYDVKMKEKGDIPEGYSVSREKKERFSLILESASTNQTSMYLCASRGLDGIHTGELFFGEGSRLTVL.

The chain joins TRBV4-1 to TRBJ2-1, with TRBD1 identical over 10 bases. The trim removed 5 bases at V and 2 bases at J, leaving 6 bases unmatched. This CDR3 region has 16 residues. Per germline, CDR1 MGHRA and CDR2 YSYEKL. The chain's CDR3 is CASSVRDRGPYNEQFF. The CDR3 bases are TGCGCCAGCAGCGTCCGGGACAGGGGCCCCTACAATGAGCAGTTCTTC.

The chain has TRBV4-2 and TRBJ1-4; D is unclear. Between the trimmed V and J ends, which lost 4 bases and 6 bases, there was a span of 12 bases. Germline V gives CDR1 LGHNA, CDR2 YNFKEQ. This CDR3 is 14 amino acids long. In DNA form, the CDR3 reads TGTGCCAGCAGCCCCCGTAGGGTGGATGAAAAACTGTTTTTT. This translates into CASSPRRVDEKLFF.

This clone was detected a few times. The CDR3 DNA sequence: TGTGCCAGCACCCATGCAGCCCAGGGGACTGAAGCTTTCTTT. Protein sequence: CASTHAAQGTEAFF. V usage is TRBV6-5 and J usage is TRBJ1-1; the D gene is possibly TRBD1 (6 bases). CDR1 is MNHEY, CDR2 SVGAGI, per germline. CDR3 length equals 14 residues. V shed 7 bases and J shed 5 bases, with 17 bases lying between them.

The genes are TRBV7-8 and TRBJ2-7; TRBD2 agrees at 9 bases. V trimming: 7 bases; J trimming: 5 bases; junction bases outside the gene matches: 12. Germline V gene data show CDR1 as SGHVS and CDR2 as FQNEAQ. The CDR3 spans 15 residues. This chain's CDR3 is CASTYIAGVWNEQYF. CDR3 nucleotides: TGTGCCAGCACCTATATAGCGGGAGTATGGAACGAGCAGTACTTC.

About this clone itself: This specimen includes other DNA sequences encoding the same CDR3. V is TRBV27 and J is TRBJ2-7; D perhaps matches TRBD1 (6 bases). Germline loops: CDR1 MNHEY, CDR2 SMNVEV (reference sequence). Trimming pared 6 bases from V and 2 bases from J, leaving 11 bases between. This CDR3 has 13 amino acids. The CDR3 DNA is TGTGCCAGCAGCTTGGGGGCTCCCTACGAGCAGTACTTC. Its translation: CASSLGAPYEQYF.